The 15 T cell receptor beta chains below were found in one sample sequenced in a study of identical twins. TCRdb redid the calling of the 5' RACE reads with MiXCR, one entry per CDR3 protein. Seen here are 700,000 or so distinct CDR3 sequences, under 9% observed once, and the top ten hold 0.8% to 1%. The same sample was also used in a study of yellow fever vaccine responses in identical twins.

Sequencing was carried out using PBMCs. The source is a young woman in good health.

The CDR3 region has the DNA TGTGCCAGCAGCACGGACAGGGTGATTGGCTACACCTTC. It encodes CASSTDRVIGYTF. This chain joins TRBV7-8 and TRBJ1-2; 8 bases agree with TRBD1. The CDR3 is 13 amino acids. The J segment lost 7 bases and the V segment lost 5 bases, leaving 6 bases of the junction unmatched. Looked up from germline, CDR1 is SGHVS and CDR2 is FQNEAQ.

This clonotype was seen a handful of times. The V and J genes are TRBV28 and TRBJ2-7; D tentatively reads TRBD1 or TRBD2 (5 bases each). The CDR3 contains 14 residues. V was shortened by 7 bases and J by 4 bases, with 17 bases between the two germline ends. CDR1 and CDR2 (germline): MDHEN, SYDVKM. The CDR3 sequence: CASTTSVGVYEQYF. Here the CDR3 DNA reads TGTGCCAGCACCACCTCGGTGGGGGTTTACGAGCAGTACTTC.

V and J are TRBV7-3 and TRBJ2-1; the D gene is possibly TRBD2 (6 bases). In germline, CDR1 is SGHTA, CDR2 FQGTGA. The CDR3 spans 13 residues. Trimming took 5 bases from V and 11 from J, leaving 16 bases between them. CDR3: CASSPIRDSKQFF. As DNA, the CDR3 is TGTGCCAGCAGCCCGATCCGGGACTCTAAGCAGTTCTTC.

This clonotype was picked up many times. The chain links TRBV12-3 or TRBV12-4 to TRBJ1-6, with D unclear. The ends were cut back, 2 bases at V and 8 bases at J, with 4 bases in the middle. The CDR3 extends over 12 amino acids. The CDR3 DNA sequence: TGTGCCAGCAGTTTACGGGATTCACCCCTCCACTTT. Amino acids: CASSLRDSPLHF.

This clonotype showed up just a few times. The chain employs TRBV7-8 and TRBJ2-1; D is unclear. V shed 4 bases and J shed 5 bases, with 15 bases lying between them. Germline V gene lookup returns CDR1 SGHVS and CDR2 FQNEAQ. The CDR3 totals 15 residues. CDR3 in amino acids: CASSSSGWDDNEQFF. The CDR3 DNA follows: TGTGCCAGCAGCTCATCGGGCTGGGATGACAATGAGCAGTTCTTC.

In nucleotides, the CDR3 is TGTGCCAGCAGCTTAATTAGCGGGGGGGCCTATGAGCAGTTCTTC. Amino acids: CASSLISGGAYEQFF. The genes are TRBV7-9 and TRBJ2-1; 11 positions match TRBD2. The CDR3 is 15 residues long. Trimming took 2 bases from V and 8 from J; bases not matched to a gene: 5. Per the germline V gene, CDR1 is SEHNR and CDR2 is FQNEAQ (reference sequence).

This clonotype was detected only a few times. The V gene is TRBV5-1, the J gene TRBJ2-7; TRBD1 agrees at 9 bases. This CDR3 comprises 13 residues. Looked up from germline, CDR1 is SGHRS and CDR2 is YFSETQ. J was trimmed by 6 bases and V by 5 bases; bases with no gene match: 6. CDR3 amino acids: CASSTGTGSEQYF. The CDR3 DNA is TGCGCCAGCAGTACCGGGACAGGGAGCGAGCAGTACTTC.

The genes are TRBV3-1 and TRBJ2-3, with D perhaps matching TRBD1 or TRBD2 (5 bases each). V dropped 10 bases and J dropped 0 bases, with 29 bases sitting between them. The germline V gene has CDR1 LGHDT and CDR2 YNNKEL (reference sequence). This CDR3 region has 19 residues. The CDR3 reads CATCQQYSGRPSSTDTQYF. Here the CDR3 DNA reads TGTGCCACCTGCCAACAATATTCGGGACGCCCATCTAGCACAGATACGCAGTATTTT.

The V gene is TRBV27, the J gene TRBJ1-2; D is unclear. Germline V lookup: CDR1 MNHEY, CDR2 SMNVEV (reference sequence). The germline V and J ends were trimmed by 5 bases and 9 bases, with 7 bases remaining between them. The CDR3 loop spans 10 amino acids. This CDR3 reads CASSARRYTF. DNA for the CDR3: TGTGCCAGCAGTGCCCGCCGCTACACCTTC.

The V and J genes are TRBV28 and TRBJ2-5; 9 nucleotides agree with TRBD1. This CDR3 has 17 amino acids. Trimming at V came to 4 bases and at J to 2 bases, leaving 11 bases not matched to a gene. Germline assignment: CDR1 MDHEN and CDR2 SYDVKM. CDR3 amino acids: CASSSDRGIGKQETQYF. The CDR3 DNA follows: TGTGCCAGCAGTTCGGACAGGGGAATAGGGAAGCAAGAGACCCAGTACTTC.

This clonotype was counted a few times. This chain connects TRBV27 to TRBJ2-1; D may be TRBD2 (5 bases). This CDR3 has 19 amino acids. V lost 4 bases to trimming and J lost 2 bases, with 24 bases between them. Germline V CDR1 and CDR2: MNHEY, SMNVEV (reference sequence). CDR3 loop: CASSSLAGTLTGPYNEQFF. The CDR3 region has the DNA TGTGCCAGCAGTTCCCTAGCCGGTACCCTTACGGGTCCCTACAATGAGCAGTTCTTC.

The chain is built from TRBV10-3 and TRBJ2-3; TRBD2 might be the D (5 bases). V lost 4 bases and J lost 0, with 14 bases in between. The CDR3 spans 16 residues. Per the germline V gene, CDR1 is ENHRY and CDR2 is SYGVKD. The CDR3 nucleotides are TGTGCCATCAGTGCAAGGAGCGGAACTAGCACAGATACGCAGTATTTT. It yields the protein CAISARSGTSTDTQYF.

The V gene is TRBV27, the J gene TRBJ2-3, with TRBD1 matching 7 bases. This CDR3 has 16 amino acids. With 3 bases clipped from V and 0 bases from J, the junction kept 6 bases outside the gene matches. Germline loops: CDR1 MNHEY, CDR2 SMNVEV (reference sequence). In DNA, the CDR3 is TGTGCCAGCAGTTTGGTAGAGACAGGGAGCACAGATACGCAGTATTTT. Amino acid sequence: CASSLVETGSTDTQYF.

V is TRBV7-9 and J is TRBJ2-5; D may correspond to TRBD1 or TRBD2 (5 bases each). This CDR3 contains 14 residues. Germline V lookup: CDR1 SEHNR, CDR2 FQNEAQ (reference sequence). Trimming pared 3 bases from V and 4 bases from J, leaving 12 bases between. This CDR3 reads CASSFVRERETQYF. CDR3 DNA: TGTGCCAGCAGCTTTGTCAGGGAGAGAGAGACCCAGTACTTC.

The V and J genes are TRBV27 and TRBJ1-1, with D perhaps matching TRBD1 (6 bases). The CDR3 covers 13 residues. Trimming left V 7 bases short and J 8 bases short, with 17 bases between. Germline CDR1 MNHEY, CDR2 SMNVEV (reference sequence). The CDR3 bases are TGTGCCAGCACCCCAGGGGAGGGAGTCGAAGCTTTCTTT. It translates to CASTPGEGVEAFF.